These 19 T cell receptor beta chains were all obtained from the same sample, sequenced in a study of T cells after yellow fever vaccination. TCRdb independently ran MiXCR on the 5' RACE reads; one entry per CDR3 protein. The table shows hundreds of thousands of distinct CDR3 sequences, with about 15% occurring only once. Sequenced here: PBMCs, sampled 4 to 6 days after the first yellow fever vaccination. The receptors were gathered from a man aged 18 to 35 who received the YFV17D yellow fever vaccine.

The chain combines TRBV5-6 with TRBJ1-5; 8 bases are shared with TRBD1. V gave up 0 bases and J gave up 6 bases; unmatched junction bases: 8. The CDR3 is 16 residues long. From germline, CDR1 is SGHDT and CDR2 YYEEEE. Written as DNA, the CDR3 is TGTGCCAGCAGCTTGGGCTCAGGGGGCGTTTCTCAGCCCCAGCATTTT. This codes for CASSLGSGGVSQPQHF.

The rearrangement uses TRBV20-1 and TRBJ1-1; 7 bases are a match to TRBD1. Unmatched junction bases numbered 9, after V lost 0 bases and J lost 5 bases. The CDR3 is 15 amino acids. From germline, CDR1 is DFQATT and CDR2 SNEGSKA (reference sequence). The chain's CDR3 is CSAREPGQGGTEAFF. For the CDR3, the DNA is TGCAGTGCTAGAGAACCCGGGCAGGGGGGGACTGAAGCTTTCTTT.

This clonotype was counted between two and nine times. The chain carries TRBV2 and TRBJ2-1, with a tentative D call TRBD1 (6 bases). The CDR3 runs 16 residues. Germline CDR1 is SNHLY and CDR2 is FYNNEI. V was pared by 1 base and J by 1 base, with 11 bases between. Here the CDR3 reads CASSEVPGESYNEQFF. DNA for the CDR3: TGTGCCAGCAGTGAAGTTCCAGGGGAGTCCTACAATGAGCAGTTCTTC.

This clonotype was found a few times. The chain's CDR3 is CASSPLLGRGGTPNEQFF. In DNA, the CDR3 is TGTGCCAGCAGCCCCCTCTTGGGGCGGGGGGGTACCCCCAATGAGCAGTTCTTC. V gene TRBV6-2 or TRBV6-3 combines with J gene TRBJ2-1, with 9 bases lining up with TRBD2. Germline CDR1 reads MNHEY; CDR2 reads SVGEGT. Trimming cost V 6 bases and J 6 bases; bases outside gene matches: 18. The CDR3 has 18 residues.

This clonotype was detected a few times. The rearrangement uses TRBV20-1 and TRBJ1-5; 8 nucleotides match TRBD1. With V trimmed by 0 bases and J by 9 bases, 16 bases remained unmatched. This CDR3 comprises 17 residues. In germline, CDR1 is DFQATT, CDR2 SNEGSKA (reference sequence). Written as DNA, the CDR3 is TGCAGTGCTAGAGAAGCCCGCGGACAGGGAACCGCCGGGCCCCAGCATTTT. Amino acid sequence: CSAREARGQGTAGPQHF.

In this sample, this clonotype turned up a few times. This sequence joins TRBV30 and TRBJ2-3; D possibly uses TRBD1 or TRBD2 (5 bases each). Looked up from germline, CDR1 is GTSNPN and CDR2 is SVGIG (reference sequence). V was pared by 3 bases and J by 7 bases, with 11 bases between. CDR3 length: 12 residues. The CDR3 reads CAWSPRGNTQYF. CDR3 sequence (DNA): TGTGCCTGGAGCCCGAGGGGAAATACGCAGTATTTT.

Only one count was recorded for this clonotype. The chain joins TRBV7-9 to TRBJ2-5; tentative D call: TRBD2 (5 bases). The CDR3 sequence is 14 residues long. Germline loops: CDR1 SEHNR, CDR2 FQNEAQ (reference sequence). The V gene lost 2 bases and the J gene lost 5 bases, with 12 bases spanning the gap. The CDR3 sequence: CASSLPIGVETQYF. CDR3 in DNA: TGTGCCAGCAGCTTACCGATCGGGGTGGAGACCCAGTACTTC.

The chain couples TRBV6-2 or TRBV6-3 to TRBJ2-7; 14 bases line up with TRBD2. The CDR3 runs 17 residues. Per the germline V gene, CDR1 is MNHEY and CDR2 is SVGEGT. V shed 5 bases, J shed 0 bases, and the junction held 6 bases outside the gene matches. The CDR3 DNA reads as TGTGCCAGCAGTGACACCGGGACTAGCGGGAGCTCCTACGAGCAGTACGTC. Translating gives CASSDTGTSGSSYEQYV.

This clonotype was observed a few times. The gene calls are TRBV10-3 and TRBJ2-5, with a possible D match to TRBD2 (6 bases). The germline V gene has CDR1 ENHRY and CDR2 SYGVKD. CDR3 size: 13 residues. The V end was cut by 2 bases, the J end by 4 bases, with 8 bases between. The CDR3 DNA is TGTGCCATCAGTGAGCTAGCGTCAGAGACCCAGTACTTC. This sequence encodes CAISELASETQYF.

V and J are TRBV4-3 and TRBJ2-1; 12 nucleotides line up with TRBD2. V shed 1 base, J shed 0 bases, and the junction held 4 bases outside the gene matches. CDR1 is LGHNA and CDR2 is YSLEER in the germline V gene. This CDR3 has 18 residues. The CDR3 nucleotides read TGCGCCAGCAGCCAAGCCACTAGCGGGGGGATCTCCTACAATGAGCAGTTCTTC. Protein sequence: CASSQATSGGISYNEQFF.

This clonotype was seen more than once but under ten times. The chain has TRBV12-3 or TRBV12-4 and TRBJ2-7; D not resolved. Between the trimmed V and J ends, which lost 5 bases and 4 bases, there was a span of 9 bases. This CDR3 has 12 amino acids. The CDR3 bases are TGTGCCAGCAGTCGCCTCCTATACGAGCAGTACTTC. Protein sequence: CASSRLLYEQYF.

This rearrangement joins TRBV7-9 to TRBJ2-7; TRBD1 aligns across 9 bases. The V gene end was trimmed by 4 bases and the J gene end by 3 bases; junction bases not matched to a gene: 7. This CDR3 is built from 15 residues. Germline assignment: CDR1 SEHNR and CDR2 FQNEAQ (reference sequence). The CDR3 reads CASSSGQGSLYEQYF. CDR3 coding DNA: TGTGCCAGCAGCTCCGGACAGGGGTCTCTCTACGAGCAGTACTTC.

J is TRBJ2-5 and V is TRBV10-3, with D unclear. Trimming shortened V by 11 bases and J by 7 bases, and 14 bases separated the two germline ends. The CDR3 sequence is 11 residues long. CDR1 and CDR2 (germline): ENHRY, SYGVKD. The CDR3 spells CAAPLRWTQYF. The CDR3, as DNA: TGTGCCGCTCCCCTAAGGTGGACCCAGTACTTC.

This clonotype was counted many times. The V gene is TRBV5-6, the J gene TRBJ2-3, with D possibly called TRBD1 or TRBD2 (5 bases each). Trimming cost V 1 base and J 3 bases, with 9 bases left between them. The CDR3 covers 14 residues. Germline loops: CDR1 SGHDT, CDR2 YYEEEE. CDR3 DNA sequence: TGTGCCAGCAGCTTGAGAGGGGCGACAGATACGCAGTATTTT. This codes for CASSLRGATDTQYF.

This clonotype has ten or more counts. The rearrangement joins TRBV21-1 to TRBJ2-4; the table gives TRBD2 as D, unverified against the DNA. TRBV21-1 is a documented pseudogene. This CDR3 has 15 amino acids. The CDR3 is CASKAGGASKNIQYF. In DNA, the CDR3 is TGTGCCAGCAAAGCGGGGGGGGCCTCCAAAAACATTCAGTACTTC.

The rearrangement joins TRBV5-1 to TRBJ2-5; weak D call: TRBD2 (5 bases). Trimming shortened V by 4 bases and J by 0 bases, and 13 bases separated the two germline ends. The CDR3 length is 15 residues. Germline CDR1 SGHRS, CDR2 YFSETQ. The CDR3 DNA reads as TGCGCCAGCAGCGTCTCGAGGGTCAACCAAGAGACCCAGTACTTC. Translated, it gives CASSVSRVNQETQYF.

J is TRBJ1-6 and V is TRBV7-8; 7 bases line up with TRBD1. This CDR3 has 15 amino acids. Germline V gene data show CDR1 as SGHVS and CDR2 as FQNEAQ. The V segment lost 5 bases and the J segment 5 bases; nucleotides outside the gene matches: 6. The CDR3 spells CASSHSGTDNSPLHF. In DNA form, the CDR3 reads TGTGCCAGCAGCCACTCCGGGACAGATAATTCACCCCTCCACTTT.

This chain links TRBV10-3 with TRBJ1-5; TRBD1 agrees at 7 bases. This CDR3 contains 13 residues. V lost 6 bases and J lost 7; bases outside the gene matches: 6. Germline V CDR1 and CDR2: ENHRY, SYGVKD. The CDR3 DNA follows: TGTGCCATCAGCGTCGACAGGGTGCAGCCCCAGCATTTT. This sequence encodes CAISVDRVQPQHF.

This clonotype was counted only a few times. The chain couples TRBV21-1 to TRBJ2-5; the table's D call, TRBD1, has no DNA check behind it. TRBV21-1 is designated a pseudogene. The CDR3 loop spans 16 amino acids. CDR3 in amino acids: CASSNVLCDSQETQYF. The CDR3 DNA is TGTGCCAGCAGCAACGTGCTTTGTGACAGCCAAGAGACCCAGTACTTC.